One and the same sample provided the 22 T cell receptor beta chains below, sequenced in a study of T cell responses to AZD1222 COVID-19 vaccine (dated by TCRdb to the early 2020s). Receptor libraries were prepared by the immunoSEQ multiplex PCR assay. TCRdb re-hosts the immuneACCESS table, in-frame sequences only. Its copies lack some clones; in the studies checked, an unresolved V gene accounts for under half of them, and the cause for the rest is not known. Recorded for this sample are about 140,000 clones; 91% of them occurred a single time. The leading ten clones occupy around 1.3% of the sample. The time point label, read with the paper, signifies: about 28 days (+/-7) after the second vaccine dose. The material sequenced was peripheral blood, taken 28 days after the second AZD1222 dose. These TCRs come from an adult who received the AZD1222 COVID-19 vaccine.

The chain has TRBV13 and TRBJ1-5; D unclear. This CDR3 region has 14 residues. CDR1 is PRHDT and CDR2 is FYEKMQ in the germline V gene (reference sequence). With 4 bases removed from V and 3 bases from J, the gap between germline ends came to 10 bases. The CDR3 sequence: CASSSREHNQPQHF. CDR3 DNA sequence: TGTGCCAGCAGCTCCCGGGAGCACAATCAGCCCCAGCATTTT.

J is TRBJ2-1 and V is TRBV4-3; 13 nucleotides agree with TRBD2. Trimming cost V 1 base and J 7 bases; bases outside gene matches: 4. The CDR3 totals 16 residues. CDR1 and CDR2 (germline): LGHNA, YSLEER. The CDR3 here is CASSQAPGLAGNEQFF. The CDR3 DNA follows: TGCGCCAGCAGCCAAGCCCCGGGACTAGCGGGGAATGAGCAGTTCTTC.

The chain carries TRBV6-2 or TRBV6-3 and TRBJ1-2, with 7 bases matching TRBD1. The CDR3 spans 15 residues. V was clipped by 5 bases and J by 5 bases; unmatched bases: 11. Germline values: CDR1 MNHEY, CDR2 SVGEGT. The chain's CDR3 is CASSPPDRDGYGYTF. The CDR3 nucleotides are TGTGCCAGCAGTCCCCCCGACAGGGATGGATATGGCTACACCTTC.

The V call is TRBV2, the J call TRBJ2-5; 7 bases agree with TRBD1. Germline V gives CDR1 SNHLY, CDR2 FYNNEI. This CDR3 has 14 amino acids. Losses at the gene ends were 0 bases for V and 4 bases for J; bases not matched to a gene: 2. DNA of the CDR3: TGTGCCAGCAGTGAAGCCAGACAGGGAGAGACCCAGTACTTC. It encodes CASSEARQGETQYF.

The chain carries TRBV5-4 and TRBJ1-4, with unresolved D. Deletions cut 2 bases from V and 8 bases from J, with 13 bases between. The CDR3 contains 14 residues. The germline gives CDR1 SGHNT, CDR2 YYREEE (reference sequence). The DNA for the CDR3 is TGTGCCAGCAGCTTACCTGGAGTCGGGGAAAAACTGTTTTTT. Translation gives CASSLPGVGEKLFF.

This clone was counted a single time. The chain uses TRBV7-9 and TRBJ2-7; perhaps TRBD2 as D (6 bases). The CDR3 spans 14 residues. Germline V CDR1 and CDR2: SEHNR, FQNEAQ (reference sequence). The V end lost 0 bases, the J end lost 5 bases, and 11 bases lay between the germline ends. Written as DNA, the CDR3 is TGTGCCAGCAGCTTAGCACTAGCTCCCCACGAGCAGTACTTC. This gives the protein CASSLALAPHEQYF.

Only one count was recorded for this clone. The J gene is TRBJ1-6, the V gene TRBV28; perhaps TRBD1 as D (6 bases). This CDR3 comprises 15 residues. Deletions cut 3 bases from V and 6 bases from J, with 12 bases between. Germline values: CDR1 MDHEN, CDR2 SYDVKM. Written as DNA, the CDR3 is TGTGCCAGCAGTTTTAACAGGGCAAGTAATTCACCCCTCCACTTT. It yields the protein CASSFNRASNSPLHF.

The chain links TRBV7-2 to TRBJ1-6; tentative D call: TRBD1 (6 bases). Trimming stripped 0 bases from V and 6 bases from J, with 9 bases between. Germline lookup yields CDR1 SGHTA and CDR2 FQGNSA. The CDR3 extends over 15 amino acids. Here the CDR3 reads CASSLAAGANSPLHF. DNA for the CDR3: TGTGCCAGCAGCTTAGCCGCAGGGGCTAATTCACCCCTCCACTTT.

The chain is built from TRBV11-2 and TRBJ2-7; the D gene could be TRBD1 or TRBD2 (6 bases each). The CDR3 runs 18 residues. Germline V CDR1 and CDR2: SGHAT, FQNNGV. Trimming removed 6 bases at V and 4 bases at J, with 28 bases between. As DNA, the CDR3 is TGTGCCAGCAGGAAATGGGGGCAGCGGGCCCCCTTTAGTTACGAGCAGTACTTC. Translation gives CASRKWGQRAPFSYEQYF.

In this sample, this clone turned up a few times. This sequence joins TRBV28 and TRBJ2-2; 10 bases map to TRBD2. CDR3 length: 19 residues. With V trimmed by 4 bases and J by 3 bases, 14 bases remained unmatched. The germline V gene has CDR1 MDHEN and CDR2 SYDVKM. The CDR3 bases are TGTGCCAGCAGTTCCTCGGAACTAGCGGGGATCCATTACACCGGGGAGCTGTTTTTT. Its protein is CASSSSELAGIHYTGELFF.

The V call is TRBV12-3 or TRBV12-4, the J call TRBJ2-7, with TRBD2 as a possible D gene (7 bases). The CDR3 consists of 13 residues. Trimming cost V 10 bases and J 2 bases, with 15 bases left between them. CDR3 DNA: TGTGCCACCACGCGCGGGGGCCCCTACGAGCAGTACTTC. Translating it yields CATTRGGPYEQYF.

The genes are TRBV9 and TRBJ2-6; tentative D call: TRBD1 (6 bases). The CDR3 sequence is 16 residues long. Germline V CDR1 and CDR2: SGDLS, YYNGEE. Trimming left V 3 bases short and J 0 bases short, with 10 bases between. The CDR3 coding sequence is TGTGCCAGCAGCGCGTGGGACATCTCTGGGGCCAACGTCCTGACTTTC. Encoded protein: CASSAWDISGANVLTF.

The rearrangement uses TRBV2 and TRBJ1-1; TRBD1 agrees at 9 bases. V was clipped by 4 bases and J by 1 base; unmatched bases: 4. This CDR3 region has 15 residues. Germline V gene data show CDR1 as SNHLY and CDR2 as FYNNEI. In DNA form, the CDR3 reads TGTGCCAGCAGTGTCGGACAGGGGAGGAACACTGAAGCTTTCTTT. Translation gives CASSVGQGRNTEAFF.

This chain uses TRBV6-2 or TRBV6-3 with TRBJ1-2; D unclear. V shed 2 bases and J shed 2 bases, with 15 bases lying between them. The CDR3 runs to 16 residues. Germline CDR1 MNHEY, CDR2 SVGEGT. CDR3 nucleotide sequence: TGTGCCAGCAGTTACCACCCCTCAGCTTTAAACTATGGCTACACCTTC. Translation gives CASSYHPSALNYGYTF.

V gene TRBV2 combines with J gene TRBJ2-7; 7 bases match TRBD2. The CDR3 sequence is 16 residues long. Germline CDR1 SNHLY, CDR2 FYNNEI. Trimming removed 6 bases from V and 0 bases from J; junction bases left unmatched: 11. The CDR3 here is CASRPATSAGSYEQYF. CDR3 DNA: TGTGCCAGCAGACCCGCCACTAGCGCCGGCTCCTACGAGCAGTACTTC.

V is TRBV11-2 and J is TRBJ1-1; perhaps TRBD1 as D (6 bases). The CDR3 length is 16 residues. With 0 bases removed from V and 1 base from J, the gap between germline ends came to 12 bases. Germline V lookup: CDR1 SGHAT, CDR2 FQNNGV. CDR3 amino acids: CASSLDRQAANTEAFF. In nucleotides, the CDR3 is TGTGCCAGCAGCTTAGATAGACAGGCTGCGAACACTGAAGCTTTCTTT.

The genes are TRBV19 and TRBJ2-7; the match to TRBD1 covers 9 bases. The CDR3 is made up of 14 amino acids. In germline, CDR1 is LNHDA, CDR2 SQIVND (reference sequence). J lost 0 bases, V lost 5 bases, and 2 bases had no gene match. CDR3 region: CASSSGQGSYEQYF. The CDR3 DNA reads as TGTGCCAGTAGTTCGGGACAGGGCTCCTACGAGCAGTACTTC.

The rearrangement joins TRBV12-5 to TRBJ2-1; TRBD2 might be the D (6 bases). From germline, CDR1 is LGHNT and CDR2 FRNRAP. Trimming removed 6 bases from V and 2 bases from J, with 14 bases in between. The CDR3 length is 15 residues. CDR3 residues: CASGSEGGAYNEQFF. The CDR3 DNA reads as TGTGCTAGTGGGTCCGAAGGAGGGGCCTACAATGAGCAGTTCTTC.

The chain couples TRBV13 to TRBJ2-5; a possible D gene is TRBD2 (6 bases). V lost 5 bases and J lost 2, with 15 bases in between. The CDR3 extends over 15 amino acids. Germline CDR1 reads PRHDT; CDR2 reads FYEKMQ (reference sequence). CDR3 DNA sequence: TGTGCCAGCAGCCCGACCGGGACTGCGCAAGAGACCCAGTACTTC. Its translation is CASSPTGTAQETQYF.

The chain couples TRBV2 to TRBJ2-5, with TRBD1 matching over 9 bases. CDR1 is SNHLY, CDR2 FYNNEI, per germline. This CDR3 contains 16 residues. J gave up 1 base and V 4 bases, and 7 bases lay outside the gene matches. As DNA, the CDR3 is TGTGCCAGCAGTGCACATCCGGGACAGGGCCAAGAGACCCAGTACTTC. It is translated as CASSAHPGQGQETQYF. Based on the CDR3 plus reference TRBV2 and TRBJ2-5, the full variable domain is EPEVTQTPSHQVTQMGQEVILRCVPISNHLYFYWYRQILGQKVEFLVSFYNNEISEKSEIFDDQFSVERPDGSNFTLKIRSTKLEDSAMYFCASSAHPGQGQETQYFGPGTRLLVL.

This sequence joins TRBV27 and TRBJ2-7, with D possibly TRBD1 on 6 matching bases. The CDR3 runs 13 residues. Per germline, CDR1 MNHEY and CDR2 SMNVEV (reference sequence). Between the trimmed V and J ends, which lost 5 bases and 6 bases, there was a span of 14 bases. The CDR3 sequence is CASSALLGGEQYF. For the CDR3, the DNA is TGTGCCAGCAGTGCGTTATTAGGGGGCGAGCAGTACTTC.

This clone was recorded only once. Other DNA sequences of this sample code for an identical CDR3. V is TRBV12-3 or TRBV12-4 and J is TRBJ1-1; D gene ambiguous. The CDR3 is made up of 13 amino acids. V lost 0 bases and J 1 base, leaving 3 bases between the germline ends. The CDR3 coding sequence is TGTGCCAGCAGTTTAGCGCGGAACACTGAAGCTTTCTTT. Its translation: CASSLARNTEAFF.